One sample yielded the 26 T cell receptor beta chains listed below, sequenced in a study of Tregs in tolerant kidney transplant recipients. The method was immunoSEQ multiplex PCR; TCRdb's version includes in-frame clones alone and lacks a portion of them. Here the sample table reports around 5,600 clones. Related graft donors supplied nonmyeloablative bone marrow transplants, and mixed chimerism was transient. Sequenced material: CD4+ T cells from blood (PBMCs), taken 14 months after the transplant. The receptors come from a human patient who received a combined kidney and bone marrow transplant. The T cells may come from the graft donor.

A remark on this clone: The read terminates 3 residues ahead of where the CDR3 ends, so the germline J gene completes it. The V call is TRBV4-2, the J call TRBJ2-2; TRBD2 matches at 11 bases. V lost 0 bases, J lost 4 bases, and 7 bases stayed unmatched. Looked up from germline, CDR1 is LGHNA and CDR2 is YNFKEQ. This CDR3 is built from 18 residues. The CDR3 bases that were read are TGTGCCAGCAGCCAAGATAATAGCGGGGGGGCCGGCACCGGGGAG. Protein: CASSQDNSGGAGTGE. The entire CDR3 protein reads CASSQDNSGGAGTGELFF.

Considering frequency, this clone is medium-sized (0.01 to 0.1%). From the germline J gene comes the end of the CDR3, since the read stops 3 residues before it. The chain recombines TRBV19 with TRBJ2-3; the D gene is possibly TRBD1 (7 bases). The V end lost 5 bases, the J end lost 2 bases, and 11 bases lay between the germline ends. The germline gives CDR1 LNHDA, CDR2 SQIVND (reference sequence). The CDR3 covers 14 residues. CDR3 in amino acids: CASSAGQNTDTQYF. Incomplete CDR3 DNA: TGTGCCAGTAGTGCGGGACAGAACACAGATACG.

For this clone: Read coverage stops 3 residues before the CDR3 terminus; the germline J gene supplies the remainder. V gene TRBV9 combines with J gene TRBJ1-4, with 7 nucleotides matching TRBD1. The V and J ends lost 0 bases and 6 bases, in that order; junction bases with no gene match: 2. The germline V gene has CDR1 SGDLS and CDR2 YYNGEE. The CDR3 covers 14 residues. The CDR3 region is CASSVAGTDEKLFF. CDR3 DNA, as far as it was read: TGTGCCAGCAGCGTAGCTGGGACAGATGAAAAA.

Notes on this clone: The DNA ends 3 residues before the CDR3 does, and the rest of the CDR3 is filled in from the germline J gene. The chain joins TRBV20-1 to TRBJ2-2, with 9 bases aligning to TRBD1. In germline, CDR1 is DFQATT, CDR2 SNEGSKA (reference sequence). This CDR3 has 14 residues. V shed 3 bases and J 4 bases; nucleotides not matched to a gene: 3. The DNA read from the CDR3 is TGCAGTGCTAGGCGACAGGGGGGCACCGGGGAG. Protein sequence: CSARRQGGTGE. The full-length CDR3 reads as CSARRQGGTGELFF.

The covered CDR3 bases are TGTGCCAGCTCAACCGCCGGGACAGGGGGTCAGTATGGC. Amino acids: CASSTAGTGGQYG. The CDR3 in full is CASSTAGTGGQYGYTF. V usage is TRBV18 and J usage is TRBJ1-2; TRBD1 aligns across 11 bases. The read halts 3 residues ahead of the CDR3 end, with the missing end drawn from the germline J gene. Germline assignment: CDR1 KGHSH and CDR2 LQKENI. V shed 5 bases and J 5 bases; nucleotides not matched to a gene: 10. CDR3 length: 16 amino acids.

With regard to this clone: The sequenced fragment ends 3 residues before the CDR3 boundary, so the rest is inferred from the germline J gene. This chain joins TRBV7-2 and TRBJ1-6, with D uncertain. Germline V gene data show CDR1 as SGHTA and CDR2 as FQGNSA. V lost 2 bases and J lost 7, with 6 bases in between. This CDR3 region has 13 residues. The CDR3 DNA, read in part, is TGTGCCAGCAGCTTAACGACAAATTCACCC. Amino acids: CASSLTTNSP. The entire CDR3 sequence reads CASSLTTNSPLHF.

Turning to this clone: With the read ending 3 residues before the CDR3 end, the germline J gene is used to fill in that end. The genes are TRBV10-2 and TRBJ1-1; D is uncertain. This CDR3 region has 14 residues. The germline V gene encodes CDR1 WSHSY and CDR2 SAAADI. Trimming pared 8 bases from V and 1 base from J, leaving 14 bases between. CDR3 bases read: TGCGCCAGCGGCTCTGCAGGATGGAACACTGAA. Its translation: CASGSAGWNTE. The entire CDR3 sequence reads CASGSAGWNTEAFF.

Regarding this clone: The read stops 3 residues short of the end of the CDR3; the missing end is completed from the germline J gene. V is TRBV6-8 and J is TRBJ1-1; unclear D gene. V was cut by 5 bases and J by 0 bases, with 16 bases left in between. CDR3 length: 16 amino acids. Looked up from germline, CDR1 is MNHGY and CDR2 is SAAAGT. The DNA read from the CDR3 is TGTGCCAGCAGTCCAAATTCGGGGAAGGTGAACACTGAA. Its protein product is CASSPNSGKVNTE. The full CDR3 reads CASSPNSGKVNTEAFF.

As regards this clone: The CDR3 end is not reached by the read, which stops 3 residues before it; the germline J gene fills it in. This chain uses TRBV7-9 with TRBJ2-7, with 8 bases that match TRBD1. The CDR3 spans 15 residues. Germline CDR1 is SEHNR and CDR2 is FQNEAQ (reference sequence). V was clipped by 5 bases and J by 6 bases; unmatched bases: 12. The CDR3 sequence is CASSPTRQGSIEQYF. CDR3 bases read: TGTGCCAGCAGCCCGACGAGACAGGGGTCGATCGAG.

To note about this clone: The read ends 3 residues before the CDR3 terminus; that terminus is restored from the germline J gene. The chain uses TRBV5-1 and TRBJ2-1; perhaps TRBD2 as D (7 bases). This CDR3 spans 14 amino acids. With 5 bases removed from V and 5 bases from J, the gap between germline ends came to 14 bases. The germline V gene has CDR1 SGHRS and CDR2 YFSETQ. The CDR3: CASRLGGADNEQFF. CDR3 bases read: TGCGCCAGCAGACTTGGGGGGGCTGACAATGAG.

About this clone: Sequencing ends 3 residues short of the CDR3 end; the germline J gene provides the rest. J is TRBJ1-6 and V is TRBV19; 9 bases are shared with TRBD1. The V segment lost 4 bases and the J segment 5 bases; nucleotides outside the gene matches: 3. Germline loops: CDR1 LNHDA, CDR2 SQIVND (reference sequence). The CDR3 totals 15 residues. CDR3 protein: CASSRGQGNNSPLHF. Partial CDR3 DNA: TGTGCCAGTAGTAGAGGACAGGGGAATAATTCACCC. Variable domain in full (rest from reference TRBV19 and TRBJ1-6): DGGITQSPKYLFRKEGQNVTLSCEQNLNHDAMYWYRQDPGQGLRLIYYSQIVNDFQKGDIAEGYSVSREKKESFPLTVTSAQKNPTAFYLCASSRGQGNNSPLHFGNGTRLTVT.

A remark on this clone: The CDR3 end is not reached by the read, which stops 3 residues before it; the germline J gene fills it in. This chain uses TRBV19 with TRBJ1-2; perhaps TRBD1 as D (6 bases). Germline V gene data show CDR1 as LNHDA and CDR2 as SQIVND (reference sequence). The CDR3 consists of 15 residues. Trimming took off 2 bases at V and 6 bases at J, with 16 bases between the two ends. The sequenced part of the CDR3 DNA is TGTGCCAGTAGTATACAGGGGAACCCGTCGAATGGC. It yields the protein CASSIQGNPSNG. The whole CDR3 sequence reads CASSIQGNPSNGYTF.

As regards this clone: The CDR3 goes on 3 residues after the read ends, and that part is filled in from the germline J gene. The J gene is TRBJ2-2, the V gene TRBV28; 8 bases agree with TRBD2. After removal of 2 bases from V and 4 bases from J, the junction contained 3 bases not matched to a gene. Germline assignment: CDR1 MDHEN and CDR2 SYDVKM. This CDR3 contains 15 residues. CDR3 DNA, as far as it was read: TGTGCCAGCAGTTTAAACCTAGCGGGCACCGGGGAG. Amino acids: CASSLNLAGTGE. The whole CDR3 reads CASSLNLAGTGELFF.

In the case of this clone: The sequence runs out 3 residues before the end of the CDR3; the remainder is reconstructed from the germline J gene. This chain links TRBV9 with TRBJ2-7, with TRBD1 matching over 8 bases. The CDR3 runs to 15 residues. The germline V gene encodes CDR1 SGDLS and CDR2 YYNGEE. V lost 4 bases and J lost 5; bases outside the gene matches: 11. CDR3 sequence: CASSPRDRGWHEQYF. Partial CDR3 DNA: TGTGCCAGCAGCCCCCGAGACAGGGGATGGCACGAG.

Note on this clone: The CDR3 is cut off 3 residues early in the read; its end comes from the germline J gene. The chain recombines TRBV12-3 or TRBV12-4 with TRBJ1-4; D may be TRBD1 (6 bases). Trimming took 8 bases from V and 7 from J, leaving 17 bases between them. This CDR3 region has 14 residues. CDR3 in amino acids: CASVSGLGGEKLFF. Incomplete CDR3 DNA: TGTGCCAGCGTCTCGGGACTAGGGGGTGAAAAA.

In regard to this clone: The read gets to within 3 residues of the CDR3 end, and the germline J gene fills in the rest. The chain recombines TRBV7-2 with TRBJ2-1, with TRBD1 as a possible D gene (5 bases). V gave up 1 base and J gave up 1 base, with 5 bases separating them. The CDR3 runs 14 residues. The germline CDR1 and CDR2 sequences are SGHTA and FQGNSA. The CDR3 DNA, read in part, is TGTGCCAGCAGCTTAGGACAGTCCTACAATGAG. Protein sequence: CASSLGQSYNE. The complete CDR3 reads CASSLGQSYNEQFF.

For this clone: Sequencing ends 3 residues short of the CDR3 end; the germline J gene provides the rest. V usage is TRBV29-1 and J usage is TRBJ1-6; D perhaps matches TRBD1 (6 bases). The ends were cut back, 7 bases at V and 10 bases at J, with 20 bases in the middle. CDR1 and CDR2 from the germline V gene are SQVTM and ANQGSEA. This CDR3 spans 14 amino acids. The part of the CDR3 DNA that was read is TGCAGCGCCACCCACAGGGCGAAAGGGTCACCC. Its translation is CSATHRAKGSP. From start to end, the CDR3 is CSATHRAKGSPLHF.

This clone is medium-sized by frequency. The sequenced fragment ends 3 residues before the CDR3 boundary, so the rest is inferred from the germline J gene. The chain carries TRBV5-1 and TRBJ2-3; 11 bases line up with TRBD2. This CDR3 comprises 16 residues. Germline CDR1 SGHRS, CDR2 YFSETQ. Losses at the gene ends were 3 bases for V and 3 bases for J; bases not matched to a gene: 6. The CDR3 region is CASSSGTSGTTDTQYF. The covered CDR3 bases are TGCGCCAGCAGCTCCGGGACTAGCGGTACTACAGATACG. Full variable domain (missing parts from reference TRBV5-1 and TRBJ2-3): KAGVTQTPRYLIKTRGQQVTLSCSPISGHRSVSWYQQTPGQGLQFLFEYFSETQRNKGNFPGRFSGRQFSNSRSEMNVSTLELGDSALYLCASSSGTSGTTDTQYFGPGTRLTVL.

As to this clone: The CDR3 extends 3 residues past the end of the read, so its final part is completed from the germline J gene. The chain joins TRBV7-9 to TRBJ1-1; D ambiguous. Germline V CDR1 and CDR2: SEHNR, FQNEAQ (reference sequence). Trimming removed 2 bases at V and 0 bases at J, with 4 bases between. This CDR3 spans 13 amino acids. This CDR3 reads CASSLYMNTEAFF. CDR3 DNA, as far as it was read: TGTGCCAGCAGCTTATATATGAACACTGAA.

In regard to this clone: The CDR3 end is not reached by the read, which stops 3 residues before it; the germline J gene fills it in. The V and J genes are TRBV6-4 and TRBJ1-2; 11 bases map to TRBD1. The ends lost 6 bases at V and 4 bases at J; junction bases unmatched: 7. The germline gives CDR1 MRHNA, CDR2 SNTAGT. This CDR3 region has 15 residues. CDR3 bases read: TGTGCCAGCAGAGACACTGGACAGGGGGCCTATGGC. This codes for CASRDTGQGAYG. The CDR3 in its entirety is CASRDTGQGAYGYTF.

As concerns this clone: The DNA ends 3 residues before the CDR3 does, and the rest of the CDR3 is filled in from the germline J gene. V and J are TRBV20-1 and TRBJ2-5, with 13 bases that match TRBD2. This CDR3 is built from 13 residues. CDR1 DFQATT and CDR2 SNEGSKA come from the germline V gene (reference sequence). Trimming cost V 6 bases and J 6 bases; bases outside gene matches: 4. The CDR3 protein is CSARLAGGQTQYF. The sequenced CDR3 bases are TGCAGTGCGAGACTAGCGGGGGGCCAGACC.

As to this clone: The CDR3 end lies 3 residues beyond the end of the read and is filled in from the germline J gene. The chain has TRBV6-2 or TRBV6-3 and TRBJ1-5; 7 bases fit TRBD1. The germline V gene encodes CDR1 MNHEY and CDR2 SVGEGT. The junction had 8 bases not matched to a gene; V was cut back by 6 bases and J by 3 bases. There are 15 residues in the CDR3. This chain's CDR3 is CASSRQGGNNQPQHF. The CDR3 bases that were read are TGTGCCAGCAGCCGACAGGGAGGAAACAATCAGCCC.

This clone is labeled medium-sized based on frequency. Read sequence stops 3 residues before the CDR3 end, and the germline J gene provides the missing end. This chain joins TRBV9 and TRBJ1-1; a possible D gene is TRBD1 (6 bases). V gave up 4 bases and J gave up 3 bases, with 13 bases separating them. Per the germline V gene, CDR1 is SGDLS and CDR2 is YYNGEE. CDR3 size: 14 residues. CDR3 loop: CASSKGGRDTEAFF. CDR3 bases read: TGTGCCAGCAGCAAAGGGGGTAGGGACACTGAA.

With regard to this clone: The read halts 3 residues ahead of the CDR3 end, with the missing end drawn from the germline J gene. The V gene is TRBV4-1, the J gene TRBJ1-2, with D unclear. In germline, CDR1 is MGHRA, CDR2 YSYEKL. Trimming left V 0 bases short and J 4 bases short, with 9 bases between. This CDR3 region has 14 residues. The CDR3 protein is CASSQEGPTYGYTF. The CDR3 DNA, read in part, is TGCGCCAGCAGCCAAGAAGGGCCAACCTATGGC.

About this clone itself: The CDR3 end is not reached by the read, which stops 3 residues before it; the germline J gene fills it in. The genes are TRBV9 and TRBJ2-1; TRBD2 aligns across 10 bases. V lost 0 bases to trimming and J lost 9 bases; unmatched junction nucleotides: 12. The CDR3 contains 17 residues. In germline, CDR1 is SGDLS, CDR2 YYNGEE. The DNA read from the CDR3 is TGTGCCAGCAGCGTAGCACCAGCGGGAGGGCCTGAGGGTGAG. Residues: CASSVAPAGGPEGE. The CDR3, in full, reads CASSVAPAGGPEGEQFF.

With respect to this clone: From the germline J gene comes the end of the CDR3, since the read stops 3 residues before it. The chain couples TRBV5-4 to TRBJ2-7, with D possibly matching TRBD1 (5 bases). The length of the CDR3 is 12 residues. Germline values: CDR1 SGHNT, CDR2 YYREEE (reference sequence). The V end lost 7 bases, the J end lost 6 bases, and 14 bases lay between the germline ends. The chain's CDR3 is CASQGVSSEQYF. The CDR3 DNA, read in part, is TGTGCCAGCCAGGGCGTATCAAGCGAG.